One and the same sample provided the 20 T cell receptor beta chains below, sequenced in a study of blood T cell repertoires in COVID-19. Some clones are missing from TCRdb's copy, which holds only in-frame ones; the method was immunoSEQ multiplex PCR. The top ten clones hold approximately 16% of a sample with 160,000 or so clones, 84% of them seen once. The sequenced sample was PBMCs or T cells enriched from blood (not recorded which). Receptors originate from a middle-aged man who had recovered from COVID-19.

J is TRBJ1-6 and V is TRBV30, with D unclear. Germline V lookup: CDR1 GTSNPN, CDR2 SVGIG (reference sequence). V lost 4 bases to trimming and J lost 8 bases, with 12 bases between them. The CDR3 totals 13 residues. The CDR3: CAWTRQVDSPLHF. CDR3 nucleotide sequence: TGTGCCTGGACTCGGCAGGTTGATTCACCCCTCCACTTT.

This sequence joins TRBV7-3 and TRBJ1-6; the match to TRBD1 covers 7 bases. The CDR3 is 15 residues long. In germline, CDR1 is SGHTA, CDR2 FQGTGA. V dropped 7 bases and J dropped 9; count of bases not matched to a gene: 12. The CDR3 spells CASTAQGGSGSPLHF. In DNA form, the CDR3 reads TGTGCCAGCACCGCCCAGGGGGGATCAGGTTCACCCCTCCACTTT.

The chain carries TRBV6-5 and TRBJ2-7; TRBD1 aligns across 9 bases. Germline CDR1 MNHEY, CDR2 SVGAGI. V lost 0 bases to trimming and J lost 3 bases; unmatched junction nucleotides: 3. This CDR3 spans 15 amino acids. This chain's CDR3 is CASSYSTGGVYEQYF. The CDR3 DNA is TGTGCCAGCAGTTACTCCACAGGGGGCGTCTACGAGCAGTACTTC.

V gene TRBV5-1 combines with J gene TRBJ1-2; the D is unclear. The CDR3 spans 14 residues. The germline gives CDR1 SGHRS, CDR2 YFSETQ. Trimming cost V 2 bases and J 0 bases, with 8 bases left between them. The CDR3 DNA sequence: TGCGCCAGCAGCTTTGACGGGGCTAACTATGGCTACACCTTC. This sequence encodes CASSFDGANYGYTF.

The table lists this clone with a few counts. The chain carries TRBV11-2 and TRBJ1-2, with 8 bases matching TRBD1. The V gene's germline CDR1 is SGHAT and CDR2 FQNNGV. Unmatched junction bases numbered 6, after V lost 11 bases and J lost 1 base. The CDR3 is 13 amino acids. The DNA of the CDR3 is TGTGCCGTTCGACAGGGGATTAACTATGGCTACACCTTC. This encodes CAVRQGINYGYTF.

V and J are TRBV7-9 and TRBJ2-5, with 8 positions matching TRBD2. V lost 0 bases and J lost 5; bases outside the gene matches: 11. The CDR3 length is 17 residues. Germline CDR1 reads SEHNR; CDR2 reads FQNEAQ (reference sequence). The DNA for the CDR3 is TGTGCCAGCAGCTTAGCGCAAAAGCGGGGGATGGGGGAGACCCAGTACTTC. Protein: CASSLAQKRGMGETQYF.

The chain joins TRBV29-1 to TRBJ1-1, with D tentatively TRBD1 (6 bases). The CDR3 runs to 13 residues. V gave up 7 bases and J gave up 1 base, with 13 bases separating them. Germline lookup yields CDR1 SQVTM and CDR2 ANQGSEA. CDR3 protein: CSEHWDKNTEAFF. The CDR3 region has the DNA TGCAGCGAACATTGGGACAAGAACACTGAAGCTTTCTTT.

This clone appeared a single time. V and J are TRBV6-6 and TRBJ1-6, with TRBD1 as a possible D gene (6 bases). V was clipped by 2 bases and J by 9 bases, with 17 bases between them. CDR1 is MNHNY, CDR2 SVGAGI, per germline (reference sequence). The CDR3 has 16 amino acids. CDR3: CASSYAAGVTISPLHF. Here the CDR3 DNA reads TGTGCCAGCAGTTACGCGGCAGGGGTAACTATTTCACCCCTCCACTTT.

The chain uses TRBV9 and TRBJ2-5, with 10 bases identical to TRBD2. V was clipped by 0 bases and J by 2 bases; unmatched bases: 7. CDR3 length: 17 residues. In germline, CDR1 is SGDLS, CDR2 YYNGEE. The CDR3 spells CASSVGESGGAQETQYF. For the CDR3, the DNA is TGTGCCAGCAGCGTAGGGGAGAGCGGGGGGGCACAAGAGACCCAGTACTTC.

This sequence joins TRBV7-2 and TRBJ1-6, with 9 bases that match TRBD1. The V gene end was trimmed by 7 bases and the J gene end by 7 bases; junction bases not matched to a gene: 5. Germline lookup yields CDR1 SGHTA and CDR2 FQGNSA. The CDR3 sequence is 14 residues long. The CDR3 bases are TGTGCCAGCAACCGGGACAGGGCCAATTCACCCCTCCACTTT. Its protein is CASNRDRANSPLHF. Supplemented by reference TRBV7-2 and TRBJ1-6, the full variable domain reads GAGVSQSPSNKVTEKGKDVELRCDPISGHTALYWYRQSLGQGLEFLIYFQGNSAPDKSGLPSDRFSAERTGGSVSTLTIQRTQQEDSAVYLCASNRDRANSPLHFGNGTRLTVT.

This chain joins TRBV25-1 and TRBJ2-1; a weak D match, TRBD2 (6 bases). Deletions cut 6 bases from V and 6 bases from J, with 15 bases between. The germline gives CDR1 MGHDK, CDR2 SYGVNS. The CDR3 contains 14 residues. CDR3 in amino acids: CASRPVRGFNEQFF. DNA for the CDR3: TGTGCCAGCAGGCCCGTGCGGGGCTTCAATGAGCAGTTCTTC.

The V call is TRBV7-9, the J call TRBJ1-1, with D hard to call. Per germline, CDR1 SEHNR and CDR2 FQNEAQ (reference sequence). There are 11 residues in the CDR3. V was cut by 1 base and J by 7 bases, with 4 bases left in between. CDR3 nucleotides: TGTGCCAGCAGCTTAGTCTTTGAAGCTTTCTTT. This sequence encodes CASSLVFEAFF.

V and J are TRBV7-9 and TRBJ1-1; D not certain. The CDR3 consists of 13 residues. Trimming cost V 8 bases and J 2 bases, with 12 bases left between them. Looked up from germline, CDR1 is SEHNR and CDR2 is FQNEAQ (reference sequence). The CDR3 DNA reads as TGTGCCAGCGAACGCGGGATAAACACTGAAGCTTTCTTT. Translation gives CASERGINTEAFF.

This chain links TRBV30 with TRBJ1-1; D uncertain. V lost 2 bases and J lost 0, with 10 bases in between. The CDR3 length is 14 residues. Per germline, CDR1 GTSNPN and CDR2 SVGIG (reference sequence). Here the CDR3 DNA reads TGTGCCTGGAGTATTGGACTGATGAACACTGAAGCTTTCTTT. Its protein product is CAWSIGLMNTEAFF.

CDR3 sequence (DNA): TGCGCCAGCAGCTGGGGTACAGGGGAAAAACTGTTTTTT. It is translated as CASSWGTGEKLFF. The chain recombines TRBV5-1 with TRBJ1-4, with D possibly matching TRBD1 (6 bases). The CDR3 extends over 13 amino acids. The germline V and J ends were trimmed by 3 bases and 8 bases, with 11 bases remaining between them. Germline CDR1 SGHRS, CDR2 YFSETQ.

The J gene is TRBJ2-5, the V gene TRBV6-1, with D maybe TRBD2 (6 bases). CDR1 is MNHNS, CDR2 SASEGT, per germline. There are 16 residues in the CDR3. Trimming took off 4 bases at V and 3 bases at J, with 18 bases between the two ends. CDR3 protein: CASSVGREVGEETQYF. In DNA, the CDR3 is TGTGCCAGCAGTGTTGGCAGGGAGGTCGGTGAAGAGACCCAGTACTTC.

The V and J genes are TRBV5-1 and TRBJ1-2; unclear D gene. The V end was cut by 1 base, the J end by 4 bases, with 14 bases between. CDR1 and CDR2 from the germline V gene are SGHRS and YFSETQ. The CDR3 runs 15 residues. The CDR3 region has the DNA TGCGCCAGCAGCTTGAACGCCGCGGGTTCCTATGGCTACACCTTC. Translation gives CASSLNAAGSYGYTF. Full variable domain (rest looked up from reference TRBV5-1 and TRBJ1-2): KAGVTQTPRYLIKTRGQQVTLSCSPISGHRSVSWYQQTPGQGLQFLFEYFSETQRNKGNFPGRFSGRQFSNSRSEMNVSTLELGDSALYLCASSLNAAGSYGYTFGSGTRLTVV.

The rearrangement links TRBV11-2 to TRBJ2-5, with D perhaps matching TRBD2 (6 bases). The CDR3 runs to 15 residues. Germline CDR1 is SGHAT and CDR2 is FQNNGV. Trimming removed 6 bases at V and 5 bases at J, with 19 bases between. CDR3 in DNA: TGTGCCAGCAGGGGCGGCGGGGTCCCCCGGGAGACCCAGTACTTC. Protein: CASRGGGVPRETQYF. Full variable domain (missing parts from reference TRBV11-2 and TRBJ2-5): EAGVAQSPRYKIIEKRQSVAFWCNPISGHATLYWYQQILGQGPKLLIQFQNNGVVDDSQLPKDRFSAERLKGVDSTLKIQPAKLEDSAVYLCASRGGGVPRETQYFGPGTRLLVL.

J is TRBJ1-1 and V is TRBV6-6, with a tentative D call TRBD1 (6 bases). The CDR3 covers 12 residues. V shed 2 bases and J shed 10 bases, with 11 bases lying between them. In germline, CDR1 is MNHNY, CDR2 SVGAGI (reference sequence). The chain's CDR3 is CASSYGARGAFF. CDR3 in DNA: TGTGCCAGCAGTTACGGGGCCAGGGGAGCTTTCTTT.

This clone showed up just once. The gene calls are TRBV5-3 and TRBJ1-1; no firm D call. TRBV5-3 is an open reading frame whose function is uncertain. This CDR3 has 15 amino acids. V was pared by 4 bases and J by 0 bases, with 13 bases between. The CDR3, as DNA: TGTGCCAGAAGCAAGAAGGAGGTCATGAACACTGAAGCTTTCTTT. Translated: CARSKKEVMNTEAFF.